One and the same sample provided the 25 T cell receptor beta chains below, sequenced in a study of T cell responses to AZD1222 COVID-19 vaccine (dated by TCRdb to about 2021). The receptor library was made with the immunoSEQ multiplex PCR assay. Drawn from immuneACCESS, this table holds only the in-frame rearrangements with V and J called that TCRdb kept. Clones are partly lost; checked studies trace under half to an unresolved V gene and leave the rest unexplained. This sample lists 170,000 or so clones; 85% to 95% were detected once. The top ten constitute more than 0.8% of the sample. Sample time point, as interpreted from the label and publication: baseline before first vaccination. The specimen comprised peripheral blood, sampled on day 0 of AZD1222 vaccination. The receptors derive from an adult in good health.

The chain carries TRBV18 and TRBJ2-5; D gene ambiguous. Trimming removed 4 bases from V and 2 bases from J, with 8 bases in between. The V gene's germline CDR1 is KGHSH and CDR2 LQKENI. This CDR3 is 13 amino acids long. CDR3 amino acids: CASSRAQQETQYF. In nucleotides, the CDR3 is TGTGCCAGCTCACGTGCACAACAAGAGACCCAGTACTTC.

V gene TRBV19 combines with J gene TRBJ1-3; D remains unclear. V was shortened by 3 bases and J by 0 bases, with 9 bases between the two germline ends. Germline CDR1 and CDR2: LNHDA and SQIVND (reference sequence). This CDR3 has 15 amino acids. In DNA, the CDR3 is TGTGCCAGTAGTATCGGGCTTTACTCTGGAAACACCATATATTTT. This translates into CASSIGLYSGNTIYF.

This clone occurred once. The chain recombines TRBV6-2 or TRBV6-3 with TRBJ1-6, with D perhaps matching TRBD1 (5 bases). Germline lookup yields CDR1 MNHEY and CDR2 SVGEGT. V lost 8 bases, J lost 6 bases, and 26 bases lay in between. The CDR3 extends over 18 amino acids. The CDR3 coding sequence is TGTGCCAGCGGCCGCTACAACGATAGGGACGGATTTAATTCACCCCTCCACTTT. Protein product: CASGRYNDRDGFNSPLHF.

The CDR3 DNA sequence: TGTGCCAGCAGTTATGGACGGTATAATGAAAAACTGTTTTTT. This gives the protein CASSYGRYNEKLFF. The chain links TRBV6-5 to TRBJ1-4; no clear D. CDR3 length: 14 amino acids. The V gene lost 3 bases and the J gene lost 4 bases, with 9 bases spanning the gap. Germline loops: CDR1 MNHEY, CDR2 SVGAGI.

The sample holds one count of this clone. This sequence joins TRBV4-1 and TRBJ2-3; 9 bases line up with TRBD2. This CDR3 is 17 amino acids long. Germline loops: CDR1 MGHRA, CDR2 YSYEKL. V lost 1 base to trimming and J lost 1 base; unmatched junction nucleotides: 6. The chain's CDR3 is CASSQVRGTSRTDTQYF. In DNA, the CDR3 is TGCGCCAGCAGCCAAGTAAGAGGGACTAGCCGCACAGATACGCAGTATTTT.

CDR3 nucleotides: TGTGCCAGCAGCTTACTTATGACAGAGCTTAATTCACCCCTCCACTTT. This gives the protein CASSLLMTELNSPLHF. V gene TRBV5-6 combines with J gene TRBJ1-6; a weak D match, TRBD1 (5 bases). CDR3 length: 16 residues. The V gene lost 2 bases and the J gene lost 6 bases, with 15 bases spanning the gap. Germline CDR1 reads SGHDT; CDR2 reads YYEEEE. The variable domain in full, completed from reference TRBV5-6 and TRBJ1-6, reads DAGVTQSPTHLIKTRGQQVTLRCSPKSGHDTVSWYQQALGQGPQFIFQYYEEEERQRGNFPDRFSGHQFPNYSSELNVNALLLGDSALYLCASSLLMTELNSPLHFGNGTRLTVT.

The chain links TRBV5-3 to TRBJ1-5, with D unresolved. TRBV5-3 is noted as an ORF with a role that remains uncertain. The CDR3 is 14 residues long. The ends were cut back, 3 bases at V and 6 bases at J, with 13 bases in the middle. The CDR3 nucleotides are TGTGCCAGAAGCTCCTGCTCCCCCAGTCAGCCCCAGCATTTT. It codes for CARSSCSPSQPQHF.

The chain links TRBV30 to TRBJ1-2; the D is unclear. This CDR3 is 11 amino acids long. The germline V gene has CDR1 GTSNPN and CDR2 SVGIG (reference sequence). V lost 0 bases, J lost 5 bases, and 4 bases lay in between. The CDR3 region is CAWSVGYGYTF. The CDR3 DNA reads TGTGCCTGGAGTGTGGGTTATGGCTACACCTTC.

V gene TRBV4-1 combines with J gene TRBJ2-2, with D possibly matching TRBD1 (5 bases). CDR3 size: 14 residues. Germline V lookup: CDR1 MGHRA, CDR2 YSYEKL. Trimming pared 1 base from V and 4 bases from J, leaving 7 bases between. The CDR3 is CASSQAQGTGELFF. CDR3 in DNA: TGCGCCAGCAGCCAAGCCCAGGGCACCGGGGAGCTGTTTTTT.

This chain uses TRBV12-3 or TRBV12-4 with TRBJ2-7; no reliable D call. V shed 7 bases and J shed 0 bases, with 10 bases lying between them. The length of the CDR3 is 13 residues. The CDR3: CASMIWSSYEQYF. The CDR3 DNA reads TGTGCCAGCATGATCTGGAGCTCCTACGAGCAGTACTTC.

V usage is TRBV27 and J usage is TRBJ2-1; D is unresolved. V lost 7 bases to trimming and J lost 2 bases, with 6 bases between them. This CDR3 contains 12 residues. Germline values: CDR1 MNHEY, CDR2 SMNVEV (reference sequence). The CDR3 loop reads CASTTPYNEQFF. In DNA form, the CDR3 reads TGTGCCAGCACAACACCCTACAATGAGCAGTTCTTC.

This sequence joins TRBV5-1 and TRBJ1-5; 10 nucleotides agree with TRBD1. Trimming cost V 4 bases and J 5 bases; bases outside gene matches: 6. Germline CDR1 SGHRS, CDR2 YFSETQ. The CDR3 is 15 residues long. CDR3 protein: CASSAGTGAYQPQHF. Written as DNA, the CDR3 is TGCGCCAGCAGCGCCGGGACAGGGGCATATCAGCCCCAGCATTTT.

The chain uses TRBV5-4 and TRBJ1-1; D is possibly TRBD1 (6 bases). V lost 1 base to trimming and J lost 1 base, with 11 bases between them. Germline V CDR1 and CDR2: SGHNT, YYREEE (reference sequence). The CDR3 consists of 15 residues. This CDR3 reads CASSLWGARNTEAFF. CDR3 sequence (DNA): TGTGCCAGCAGCTTGTGGGGGGCGAGGAACACTGAAGCTTTCTTT. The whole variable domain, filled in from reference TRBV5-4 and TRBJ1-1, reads ETGVTQSPTHLIKTRGQQVTLRCSSQSGHNTVSWYQQALGQGPQFIFQYYREEENGRGNFPPRFSGLQFPNYSSELNVNALELDDSALYLCASSLWGARNTEAFFGQGTRLTVV.

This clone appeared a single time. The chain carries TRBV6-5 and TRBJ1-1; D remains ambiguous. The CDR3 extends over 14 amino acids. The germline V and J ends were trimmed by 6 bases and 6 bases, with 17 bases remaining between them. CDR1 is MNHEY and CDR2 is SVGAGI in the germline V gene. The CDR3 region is CASSENSGTAEAFF. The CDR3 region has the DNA TGTGCCAGCAGCGAGAATTCAGGTACCGCTGAAGCTTTCTTT.

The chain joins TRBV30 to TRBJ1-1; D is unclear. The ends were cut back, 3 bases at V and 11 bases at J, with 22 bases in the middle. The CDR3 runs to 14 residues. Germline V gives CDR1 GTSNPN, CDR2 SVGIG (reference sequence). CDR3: CAWSQRFRRLGAFF. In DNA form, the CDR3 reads TGTGCCTGGAGCCAAAGATTCCGCCGTTTGGGGGCTTTCTTT. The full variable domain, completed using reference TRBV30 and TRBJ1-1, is SQTIHQWPATLVQPVGSPLSLECTVEGTSNPNLYWYRQAAGRGLQLLFYSVGIGQISSEVPQNLSASRPQDRQFILSSKKLLLSDSGFYLCAWSQRFRRLGAFFGQGTRLTVV.

CDR3 nucleotides: TGTGCCAGCAGCCAGCGGGGGGGTACGCAGTATTTT. Its protein product is CASSQRGGTQYF. The gene calls are TRBV7-8 and TRBJ2-3, with 10 bases aligning to TRBD2. Unmatched junction bases numbered 1, after V lost 5 bases and J lost 8 bases. This CDR3 comprises 12 residues. Germline values: CDR1 SGHVS, CDR2 FQNEAQ.

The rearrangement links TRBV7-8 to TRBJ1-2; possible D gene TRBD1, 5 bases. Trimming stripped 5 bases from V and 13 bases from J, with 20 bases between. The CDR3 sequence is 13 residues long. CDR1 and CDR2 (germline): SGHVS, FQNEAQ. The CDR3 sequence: CASSLDAGDRPTF. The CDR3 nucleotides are TGTGCCAGCAGCCTAGATGCGGGGGACCGACCCACCTTC.

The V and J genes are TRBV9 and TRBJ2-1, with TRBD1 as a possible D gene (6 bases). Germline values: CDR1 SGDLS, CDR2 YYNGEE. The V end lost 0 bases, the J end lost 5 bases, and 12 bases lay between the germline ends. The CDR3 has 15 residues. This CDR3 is CASSVVGGRDNEQFF. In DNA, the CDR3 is TGTGCCAGCAGCGTAGTTGGGGGCCGGGACAATGAGCAGTTCTTC.

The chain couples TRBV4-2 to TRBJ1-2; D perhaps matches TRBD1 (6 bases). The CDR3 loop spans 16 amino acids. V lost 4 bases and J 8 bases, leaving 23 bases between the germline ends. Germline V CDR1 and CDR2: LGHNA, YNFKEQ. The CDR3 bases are TGTGCCAGCAGCCCCAAGGTCGGGACACCATTGAGGGGCTACACCTTC. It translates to CASSPKVGTPLRGYTF.

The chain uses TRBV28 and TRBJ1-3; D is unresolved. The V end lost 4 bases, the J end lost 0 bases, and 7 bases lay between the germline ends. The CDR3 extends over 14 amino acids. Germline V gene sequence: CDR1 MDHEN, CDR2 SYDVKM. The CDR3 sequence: CASSSQSSGNTIYF. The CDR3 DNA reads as TGTGCCAGCAGTTCTCAGAGCTCTGGAAACACCATATATTTT.

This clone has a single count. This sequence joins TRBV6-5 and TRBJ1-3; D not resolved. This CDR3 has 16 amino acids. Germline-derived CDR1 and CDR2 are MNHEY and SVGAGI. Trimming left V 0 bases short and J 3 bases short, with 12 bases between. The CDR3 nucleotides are TGTGCCAGCAGTTACTCGAATTCTGGGCTTGGAAACACCATATATTTT. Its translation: CASSYSNSGLGNTIYF.

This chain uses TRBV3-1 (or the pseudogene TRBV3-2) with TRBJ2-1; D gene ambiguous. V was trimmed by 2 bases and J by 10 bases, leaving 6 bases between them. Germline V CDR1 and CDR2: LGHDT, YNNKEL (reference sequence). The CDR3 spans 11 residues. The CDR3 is CASSQSAEQFF. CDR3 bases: TGTGCCAGCAGCCAAAGTGCGGAGCAGTTCTTC.

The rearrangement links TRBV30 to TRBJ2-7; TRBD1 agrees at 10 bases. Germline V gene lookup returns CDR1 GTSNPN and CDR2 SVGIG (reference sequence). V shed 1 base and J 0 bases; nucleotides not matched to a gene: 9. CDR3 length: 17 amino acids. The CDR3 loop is CAWSAVWGQGRSYEQYF. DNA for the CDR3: TGTGCCTGGAGTGCGGTTTGGGGACAGGGGCGCTCCTACGAGCAGTACTTC.

Here the CDR3 reads CASSLEGVRTPEAGNTIYF. The DNA for the CDR3 is TGTGCCAGCAGCTTAGAGGGGGTACGGACGCCCGAGGCAGGAAACACCATATATTTT. The chain recombines TRBV7-9 with TRBJ1-3; tentatively, D is TRBD1 (6 bases). CDR1 and CDR2 from the germline V gene are SEHNR and FQNEAQ (reference sequence). This CDR3 spans 19 amino acids. V lost 1 base and J 4 bases, leaving 23 bases between the germline ends.

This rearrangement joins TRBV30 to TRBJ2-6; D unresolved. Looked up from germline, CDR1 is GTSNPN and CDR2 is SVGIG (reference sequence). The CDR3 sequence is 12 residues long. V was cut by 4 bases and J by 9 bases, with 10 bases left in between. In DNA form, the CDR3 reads TGTGCCTGGATTTTCCCGAACAACGTCCTGACTTTC. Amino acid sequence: CAWIFPNNVLTF.